The clone carrying this T cell receptor beta chain has a handful of counts. Its antigen is undetermined. The length of the CDR3 is 13 residues. CDR1 is MNHNY and CDR2 is SVGAGI in the germline V gene (reference sequence). Between the trimmed V and J ends, which lost 7 bases and 8 bases, there was a span of 17 bases. The data originate from a study of T-cell memory formation after mild COVID-19. Overall study: Largely, the TCR clusters proved donor specific. Findings and caveats of the study: Nothing showed for sure that second-wave clones peaking on day 37 were SARS-CoV-2 specific. The study detected some responding clones in pre-infection memory, suggesting cross-reactive memory joined.

5'RACE primed from the constant segment yielded TCR alpha and TCR beta cDNA libraries bearing sample barcodes and UMIs. TCRdb recomputed calls from the 5' RACE reads with MiXCR, one row per CDR3 protein. Among 100,000 or so distinct CDR3 sequences listed, approximately 10% were seen once. The source material was PBMCs or a T cell subset sorted from them (not recorded which). This sequence was found in a man younger than 30 who had mild COVID-19 (a few samples of this study predate the infection). Cell type and time point are not known. The gene calls are TRBV6-6 and TRBJ1-2, with D unclear. This CDR3 reads CASNSNKVGGYTF. The CDR3 DNA sequence: TGTGCCAGCAACTCAAATAAGGTCGGAGGCTACACCTTC.